Presented here are 2 T cell receptor beta chains from one specimen sequenced in a study of T cells in Graves' hyperthyroidism and ophthalmopathy. TCR beta CDR3 regions were amplified from RNA transcripts. The HTBI primer set drove a first-round RT-PCR of the TCR CDR3. Using its own MiXCR run on the multiplex PCR reads, TCRdb lists one record per CDR3 protein. The table lists 800,000 or so distinct CDR3 sequences, 38% of them singletons. Sequencing was performed on blood. These receptors were obtained from a man between 18 and 35 years old with Graves' hyperthyroidism.

On this clonotype: An end of the junction does not agree with germline; a read error may underlie this. The chain couples TRBV7-8 to TRBJ1-1, with D uncertain. The V gene's germline CDR1 is SGHVS and CDR2 FQNEAQ. CDR3 length: 14 residues. CDR3 sequence: CASSSKGGNTGAFF. Here the CDR3 DNA reads TGTGCCAGCAGCTCGAAAGGAGGAAACACTGGAGCTTTCTTT.

This clonotype has at least ten counts. The chain has TRBV19 and TRBJ1-4; D may be TRBD1 (5 bases). From germline, CDR1 is LNHDA and CDR2 SQIVND (reference sequence). The CDR3 is 12 residues long. V was clipped by 4 bases and J by 8 bases, with 8 bases between them. The CDR3 spells CASSSRDEKLFF. CDR3 coding DNA: TGTGCCAGTAGTAGCCGGGACGAAAAACTGTTTTTT.